The sequence of this T cell receptor beta chain was determined in a study of cytomegalovirus exposure and HLA in healthy donors. In the study overall: The Caucasian-associated ancestry cluster contained more than 75% of the approximately 430 genotyped donors.

The V segment lost 2 bases and the J segment 1 base; nucleotides outside the gene matches: 4. CDR3 length equals 15 residues. The germline V gene encodes CDR1 SGDLS and CDR2 YYNGEE. Primers: 60 Vbeta forward and 13 Jbeta reverse. Generated by immunoSEQ multiplex PCR, the TCRdb table keeps only in-frame clones and is missing some. The sample shows about 82,000 clones, roughly 80% of them seen only once. Sequencing used PBMCs. J is TRBJ1-1 and V is TRBV9, with 8 positions matching TRBD1. This clonotype was obtained from a woman between 45 and 60 years old in good health and CMV-seropositive. This chain's CDR3 is CASSVPGQANTEAFF. CDR3 DNA sequence: TGTGCCAGCAGCGTCCCGGGACAGGCGAACACTGAAGCTTTCTTT.